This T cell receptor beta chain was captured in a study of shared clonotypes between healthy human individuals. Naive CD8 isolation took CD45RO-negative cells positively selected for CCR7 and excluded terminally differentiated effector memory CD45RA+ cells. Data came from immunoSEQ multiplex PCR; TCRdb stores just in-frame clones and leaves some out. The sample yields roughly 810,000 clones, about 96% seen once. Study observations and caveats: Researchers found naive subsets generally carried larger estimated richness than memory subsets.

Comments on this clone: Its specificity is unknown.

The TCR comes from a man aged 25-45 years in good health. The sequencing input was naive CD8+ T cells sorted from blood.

The DNA of the CDR3 is TGTGCCAGCTCCGGGGGCATGAACACTGAAGCTTTCTTT. This codes for CASSGGMNTEAFF. The chain couples TRBV18 to TRBJ1-1; TRBD1 might be the D (6 bases). CDR1 and CDR2 from the germline V gene are KGHSH and LQKENI. The CDR3 is 13 residues long. V lost 6 bases and J lost 0, with 8 bases in between.